The sequence of this T cell receptor (beta chain) was determined in a study of shared clonotypes between healthy human individuals. Germline V CDR1 and CDR2: LNHNV, YYDKDF (reference sequence). V shed 1 base and J shed 0 bases, with 4 bases lying between them. This CDR3 spans 13 amino acids. It was CD45RO-negative cells, positively selected for CCR7, that made up naive CD8 cells, with terminally differentiated effector memory CD45RA+ cells excluded. The protocol was immunoSEQ multiplex PCR, while the TCRdb copy is restricted to in-frame clones and leaves out a portion. The table has around 2,000,000 clones, about 95% seen once.

The chain combines TRBV15 with TRBJ2-7; D not certain. Sequencing was performed on naive CD8+ T cells sorted from blood. This sequence was found in a man younger than 35 in good health. CDR3 protein: CATSRVPSYEQYF. The CDR3 nucleotides read TGTGCCACCAGCAGAGTGCCCTCCTACGAGCAGTACTTC. Together with reference TRBV15 and TRBJ2-7, the CDR3 gives the full variable domain: DAMVIQNPRYQVTQFGKPVTLSCSQTLNHNVMYWYQQKSSQAPKLLFHYYDKDFNNEADTPDNFQSRRPNTSFCFLDIRSPGLGDTAMYLCATSRVPSYEQYFGPGTRLTVT.